Sequencing of this T cell receptor beta chain was carried out in a study of cytomegalovirus exposure and HLA in healthy donors. Study outcomes and limitations: Diagnosis of cytomegalovirus status made by the classifier reportedly showed high specificity and sensitivity.

Regarding this clone: Its antigen is not known.

Trimming pared 0 bases from V and 4 bases from J, leaving 12 bases between. This CDR3 contains 15 residues. Germline V CDR1 and CDR2: WSHSY, SAAADI. The PCR was carried out with 60 Vbeta primers and 13 Jbeta primers. Per the authors' pipeline: A follow-up analysis tallied tens of millions of unique TCR beta chains, roughly 11 million shared. The table came from immunoSEQ multiplex PCR; TCRdb's copy has only in-frame clones and leaves some out. That table furnishes V, J and clone size, whereas the DNA furnished D and trimming. Of some 180,000 clones in the sample, 82% were seen once. This receptor was taken from a man aged 40-50 years in good health and CMV-seronegative. The chain couples TRBV10-2 to TRBJ1-2; D not certain. Sequenced sample: PBMCs. CDR3 in amino acids: CASSESRATGYGYTF. The CDR3 nucleotides read TGCGCCAGCAGTGAGTCTCGAGCAACGGGCTATGGCTACACCTTC.